This T cell receptor (beta chain) was sequenced in a study of blood T cell repertoires in COVID-19. Study details: Italy, Spain and the United States were the sources of the convalescent and acute COVID-19 samples. From T cells, B-cell-depleted T cells, or PBMCs came the material, which was cDNA or gDNA.

In the authors' workflow: The authors estimated nucleated cell counts from reference gene primer amplification. Some clones are missing from TCRdb's copy, which holds only in-frame ones; the method was immunoSEQ multiplex PCR. V, J and clone size are taken as reported in that table, and D and trimming were inferred from the DNA itself. The repertoire holds about 190,000 clones, with approximately 81% as singletons. Germline CDR1 LGHNT, CDR2 FRNRAP. The CDR3 runs 14 residues. V gave up 5 bases and J gave up 4 bases; unmatched junction bases: 3. The J gene is TRBJ1-5, the V gene TRBV12-5; 9 bases are shared with TRBD1. Sequenced: peripheral blood. The TCR comes from a woman older than 75 with acute or convalescent COVID-19. The CDR3 sequence: CASGRGQGNQPQHF. CDR3 DNA sequence: TGTGCTAGTGGTCGCGGACAGGGGAATCAGCCCCAGCATTTT.